This TCR beta chain stems from a study of blood T cell repertoires in COVID-19. Authors' data handling: Scientists estimated how many nucleated cells there were by amplifying reference gene primers. Sequencing was performed with immunoSEQ multiplex PCR; in TCRdb, only in-frame clones are kept and a portion is missing. That table furnishes V, J and clone size, whereas the DNA furnished D and trimming. The data hold about 75,000 clones, with roughly 86% observed a single time. The CDR3 extends over 12 amino acids. Per the germline V gene, CDR1 is SGHKS and CDR2 is YYEKEE (reference sequence). The ends were cut back, 2 bases at V and 6 bases at J, with 9 bases in the middle.

The clonotype comes from a woman aged 45-60 years with acute or convalescent COVID-19. Sequencing was done on a sample of peripheral blood. This rearrangement joins TRBV5-5 to TRBJ2-7; D is possibly TRBD2 (6 bases). The CDR3 DNA follows: TGTGCCAGCAGCTTTTCCGGGGGCGAGCAGTACTTC. This encodes CASSFSGGEQYF. The variable domain in full, with the rest retrieved from reference TRBV5-5 and TRBJ2-7, is DAGVTQSPTHLIKTRGQQVTLRCSPISGHKSVSWYQQVLGQGPQFIFQYYEKEERGRGNFPDRFSARQFPNYSSELNVNALLLGDSALYLCASSFSGGEQYFGPGTRLTVT.